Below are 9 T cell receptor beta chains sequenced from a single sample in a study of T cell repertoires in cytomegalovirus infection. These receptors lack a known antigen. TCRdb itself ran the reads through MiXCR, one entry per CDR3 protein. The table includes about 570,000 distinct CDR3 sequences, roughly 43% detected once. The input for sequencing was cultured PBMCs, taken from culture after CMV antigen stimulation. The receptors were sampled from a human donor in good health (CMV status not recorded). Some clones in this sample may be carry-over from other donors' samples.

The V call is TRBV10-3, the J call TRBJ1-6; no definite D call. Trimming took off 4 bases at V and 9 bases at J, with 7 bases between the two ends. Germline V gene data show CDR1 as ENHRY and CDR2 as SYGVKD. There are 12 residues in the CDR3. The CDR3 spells CAISVDSSPLHF. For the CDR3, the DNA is TGTGCCATCAGTGTGGATAGTTCACCCCTCCACTTT.

CDR3 bases: TGTGCCAGCAGCTTCCGAGGAGGGGACACTGAAGCTTTCTTT. Translated: CASSFRGGDTEAFF. J is TRBJ1-1 and V is TRBV7-2, with D perhaps matching TRBD1 (5 bases). The germline V gene encodes CDR1 SGHTA and CDR2 FQGNSA. Trimming cost V 3 bases and J 3 bases, with 11 bases left between them. The CDR3 spans 14 residues. The variable domain in full, with the rest retrieved from reference TRBV7-2 and TRBJ1-1, is GAGVSQSPSNKVTEKGKDVELRCDPISGHTALYWYRQSLGQGLEFLIYFQGNSAPDKSGLPSDRFSAERTGGSVSTLTIQRTQQEDSAVYLCASSFRGGDTEAFFGQGTRLTVV.

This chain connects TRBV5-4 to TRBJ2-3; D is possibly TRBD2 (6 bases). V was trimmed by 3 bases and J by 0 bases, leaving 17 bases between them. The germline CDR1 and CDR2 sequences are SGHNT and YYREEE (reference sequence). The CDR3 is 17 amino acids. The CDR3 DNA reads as TGTGCCAGCAGCTCCCCTGAGCGGGCCACTAGCACAGATACGCAGTATTTT. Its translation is CASSSPERATSTDTQYF.

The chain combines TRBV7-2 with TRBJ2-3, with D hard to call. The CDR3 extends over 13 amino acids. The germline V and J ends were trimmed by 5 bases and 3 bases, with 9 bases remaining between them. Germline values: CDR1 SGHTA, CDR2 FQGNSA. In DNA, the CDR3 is TGTGCCAGCAGCCCCACCTTGACAGATACGCAGTATTTT. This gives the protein CASSPTLTDTQYF. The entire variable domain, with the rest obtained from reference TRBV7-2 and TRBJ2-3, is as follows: GAGVSQSPSNKVTEKGKDVELRCDPISGHTALYWYRQSLGQGLEFLIYFQGNSAPDKSGLPSDRFSAERTGGSVSTLTIQRTQQEDSAVYLCASSPTLTDTQYFGPGTRLTVL.

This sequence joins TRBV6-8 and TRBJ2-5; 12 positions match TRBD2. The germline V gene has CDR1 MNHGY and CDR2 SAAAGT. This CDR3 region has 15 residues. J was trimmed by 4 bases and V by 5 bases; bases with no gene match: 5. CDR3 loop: CASSATGLAGETQYF. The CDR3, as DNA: TGTGCCAGCAGTGCCACGGGACTAGCGGGAGAGACCCAGTACTTC.

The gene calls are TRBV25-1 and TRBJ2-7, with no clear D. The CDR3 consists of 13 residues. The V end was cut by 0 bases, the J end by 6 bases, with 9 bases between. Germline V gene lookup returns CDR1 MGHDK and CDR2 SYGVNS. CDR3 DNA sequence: TGTGCCAGCAGTGAATATTCCCGAATCGAGCAGTACTTC. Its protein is CASSEYSRIEQYF.

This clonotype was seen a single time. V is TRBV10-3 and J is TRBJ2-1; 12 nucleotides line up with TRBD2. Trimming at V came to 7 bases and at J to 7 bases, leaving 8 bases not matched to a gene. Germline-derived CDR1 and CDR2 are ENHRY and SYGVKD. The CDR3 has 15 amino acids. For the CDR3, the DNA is TGTGCCATCACCAGACTAGCGGGAGTGTATAATGAGCAGTTCTTC. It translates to CAITRLAGVYNEQFF.

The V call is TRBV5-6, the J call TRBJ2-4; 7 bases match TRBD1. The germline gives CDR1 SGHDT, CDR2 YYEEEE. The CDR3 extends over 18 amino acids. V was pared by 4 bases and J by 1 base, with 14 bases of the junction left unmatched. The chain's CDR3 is CASSPMIAVRGAKNIQYF. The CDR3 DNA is TGTGCCAGCAGCCCAATGATAGCCGTCAGGGGGGCCAAAAACATTCAGTACTTC.

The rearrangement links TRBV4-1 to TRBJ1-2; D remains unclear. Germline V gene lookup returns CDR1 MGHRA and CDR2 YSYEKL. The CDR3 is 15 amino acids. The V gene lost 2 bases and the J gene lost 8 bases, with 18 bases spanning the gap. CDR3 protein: CASSQPGKRVDGYTF. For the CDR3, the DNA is TGCGCCAGCAGCCAACCCGGCAAAAGGGTTGACGGCTACACCTTC.